Shown below are 6 T cell receptor beta chains from a single sample sequenced in a study of T cells expressing NK-cell markers. TCRdb reprocessed the 5' RACE reads; each CDR3 protein has one entry and no DNA is given. Here the sample table reports 150,000 or so distinct CDR3 sequences. The sequenced sample was blood T cells: a sorted CD56 or NKG2C T cell subset, CD4+ or CD8+ T cells, or bulk PBMC T cells (not recorded which). Receptor source: a woman aged 50 to 60 in good health.

J is TRBJ2-2 and V is TRBV7-9; TCRdb returns TRBD2, unconfirmable since there is no DNA. The CDR3 runs 14 residues. Looked up from germline, CDR1 is SEHNR and CDR2 is FQNEAQ (reference sequence). CDR3 sequence reads: CATLGRANTGELFF.

The V and J genes are TRBV2 and TRBJ1-2; TCRdb calls TRBD1, which cannot be checked without DNA. CDR3 length equals 11 residues. Germline V gene sequence: CDR1 SNHLY, CDR2 FYNNEI. CDR3 protein: CANDRDYGYTF. Looking up the rest from reference TRBV2 and TRBJ1-2 gives the full variable domain: EPEVTQTPSHQVTQMGQEVILRCVPISNHLYFYWYRQILGQKVEFLVSFYNNEISEKSEIFDDQFSVERPDGSNFTLKIRSTKLEDSAMYFCANDRDYGYTFGSGTRLTVV.

The chain combines TRBV15 with TRBJ2-3; TCRdb designates TRBD2, a call that cannot be tested without DNA. The CDR3 contains 16 residues. The V gene's germline CDR1 is LNHNV and CDR2 YYDKDF (reference sequence). The chain's CDR3 is CATSRGLAASTDTQYF.

This chain connects TRBV4-1 to TRBJ1-1. This CDR3 is built from 12 residues. The germline V gene has CDR1 MGHRA and CDR2 YSYEKL. CDR3 loop: CASSRENTEAFF.

The chain employs TRBV4-1 and TRBJ1-1; TCRdb names TRBD1, which stays unverified in the absence of DNA. The V gene's germline CDR1 is MGHRA and CDR2 YSYEKL. This CDR3 comprises 15 residues. The CDR3 loop reads CASSQVRERYTEAFF.

CDR3 amino acids: CASGLVGYDSPQHF. The chain is built from TRBV12-5 and TRBJ1-5. The length of the CDR3 is 14 residues. CDR1 is LGHNT and CDR2 is FRNRAP in the germline V gene.